This T cell receptor beta chain was sequenced for a study of cytotoxic CD8 clonotypes in ibrutinib-treated CLL (dated by TCRdb to the early 2020s). With regard to the full study: The cohort had about a dozen relapsed/refractory and roughly 15 treatment-naive patients; roughly 18 were IGHV unmutated. Responses were partial in around 25 patients and complete in 2; after median about 68 months follow-up, about 14 stayed in remission and 12 progressed. Response samples were obtained after a median of 12 months of treatment, with a range of about 6 to 40 months. On average, each sample yielded around 270,000 productive templates and around 100,000 productive rearrangements. Longitudinal samples were available for about 30% of the roughly 90 trial participants. Cryopreserved peripheral blood mononuclear cells were obtained prior to treatment, at the time of response, and at either disease progression or sustained remission. What the research found in general, with its limitations: An increase in clonality was observed at ibrutinib response, with clonality remaining stable during sustained remission and falling back toward baseline at progression. Baseline clonality exceeded that of age-matched healthy donors and correlated strongly with circulating CD8+ T-cell counts. Lymph node repertoires were not examined, and the timing of sampling was not matched between patients in sustained remission and those whose disease progressed. Public clonotypes were rare and either shrank or stayed stable during treatment, and the rise in clonality at ibrutinib response reflected expansion of private clonotypes.

For TCR beta library preparation, roughly 2 micrograms of genomic DNA were extracted from the cryopreserved PBMCs. Longitudinal blood samples from CLL patients on ibrutinib monotherapy underwent high-throughput TCR beta sequencing. The patients took part in an open-label, single-center phase 2 trial of ibrutinib monotherapy. CDR1 and CDR2 (SGHTA, FQGNSA) derive from the germline V gene. V and J are trimmed by 0 bases and 0 bases, and the gene matches miss 3 bases of the junction. The CDR3 contains 16 residues, cysteine and phenylalanine counted. Only the CDR3 portion is preserved as DNA: 48 bases, with reading frame beginning at the first base. Each clonotype received, on average, roughly 9.6x coverage in deep resolution sequencing performed on a MiSeq, where the target depth lay between 1 in 1 million and 1 in 200,000 T cells. The immunoSEQ hsTCRB Kit was used to generate the TCR beta libraries. From the authors' description of their analysis: ImmunoSEQ Data Assistant and ImmunoSEQ Analyzer were used for data analysis, and V, D and J genes were assigned according to IMGT definitions. Clonality, which ranges from 0 to 1, was calculated by subtracting the normalized Shannon entropy of productive rearrangement frequencies from one. Only overrepresented clonotypes making up at least 0.05% of each patient's repertoire were included in the public clonotype analysis. Some twelve repertoires from age-matched healthy donors, obtained from immuneACCESS, served as clonality controls. In TCRdb, the immuneACCESS table is reduced to in-frame sequences with V and J assigned. These tables do not hold every clone; where another copy was compared, an unresolved V gene accounts for under half, and the others remain unexplained. V, J and clone size reflect that table, while D and trimming were determined from the DNA. The sample table holds hundreds of thousands of clones, of which about 80% were seen once. The ten biggest clones cover 5.5% to 8% of the sample.

A word on this clone: Its antigen has not been determined. Per-nucleotide qualities are absent, and no much larger clonotype sits a single base away.

The chain was built from TRBV7-2 and TRBJ2-3; 7 middle bases align to TRBD2. The sequence came from a human donor with chronic lymphocytic leukemia. The sequences come from PBMCs, collected before ibrutinib treatment. The sequenced DNA is TGTGCCAGCAGCTTAGCGGGAGGGCGGAGCACAGATACGCAGTATTTT. Protein translation: CASSLAGGRSTDTQYF.